These 29 T cell receptor beta chains were all obtained from the same sample, sequenced in a study of T cells after yellow fever vaccination. TCRdb fed the 5' RACE reads into MiXCR, producing one record per CDR3 protein. The sample lists around 320,000 distinct CDR3 sequences; 3.5% to 4.5% were seen once. This sample comprised PBMCs, obtained 15 days after the yellow fever booster vaccination. The receptors were gathered from a man in his late teens or twenties who received the YFV17D yellow fever vaccine.

This clonotype was observed many times. The rearrangement uses TRBV12-3 or TRBV12-4 and TRBJ2-3, with 7 nucleotides matching TRBD2. V trimming: 7 bases; J trimming: 4 bases; junction bases outside the gene matches: 8. The CDR3 sequence is 14 residues long. The CDR3 nucleotides read TGTGCCAGCACCAGCGGGAAACGTGCAGATACGCAGTATTTT. It specifies CASTSGKRADTQYF.

The table lists this clonotype with many counts. The chain is built from TRBV5-1 and TRBJ2-7, with 14 bases aligning to TRBD2. The CDR3 loop spans 16 amino acids. The V and J ends lost 5 bases and 3 bases, in that order; junction bases with no gene match: 7. Germline CDR1 reads SGHRS; CDR2 reads YFSETQ. As DNA, the CDR3 is TGCGCCAGCAGTTTAGGACTAGCGGGGGGATTCTACGAGCAGTACTTC. Its translation: CASSLGLAGGFYEQYF. The entire variable domain, with the rest obtained from reference TRBV5-1 and TRBJ2-7, is as follows: KAGVTQTPRYLIKTRGQQVTLSCSPISGHRSVSWYQQTPGQGLQFLFEYFSETQRNKGNFPGRFSGRQFSNSRSEMNVSTLELGDSALYLCASSLGLAGGFYEQYFGPGTRLTVT.

The chain joins TRBV18 to TRBJ1-2, with D uncertain. The CDR3 totals 14 residues. Germline-derived CDR1 and CDR2 are KGHSH and LQKENI. V was pared by 2 bases and J by 5 bases, with 12 bases between. For the CDR3, the DNA is TGTGCCAGCTCACCAACGGCCCCTGCTTATGGCTACACCTTC. Its translation: CASSPTAPAYGYTF.

In its sample, this clonotype was seen a few times. This chain joins TRBV14 and TRBJ2-1, with 8 bases fitting TRBD2. CDR3 length: 19 amino acids. From germline, CDR1 is SGHDN and CDR2 FVKESK. J lost 4 bases, V lost 4 bases, and 18 bases had no gene match. The CDR3 spells CASSPNVVARGDPYNEQFF. DNA for the CDR3: TGTGCCAGCAGCCCCAACGTGGTGGCGCGGGGGGACCCTTACAATGAGCAGTTCTTC.

The chain joins TRBV4-3 to TRBJ2-1; D tentatively reads TRBD1 or TRBD2 (5 bases each). Germline assignment: CDR1 LGHNA and CDR2 YSLEER. This CDR3 comprises 14 residues. Trimming removed 4 bases from V and 3 bases from J, with 10 bases in between. The CDR3 DNA sequence: TGCGCCAGCAGCCGTCCGGGGCACTACAATGAGCAGTTCTTC. This encodes CASSRPGHYNEQFF.

The genes are TRBV6-5 and TRBJ2-5, with a possible D match to TRBD1 (5 bases). The CDR3 has 14 amino acids. Trimming removed 5 bases at V and 6 bases at J, with 16 bases between. The germline V gene encodes CDR1 MNHEY and CDR2 SVGAGI. In DNA, the CDR3 is TGTGCCAGCAGTCGCACCGACAGTGGGAAGACCCAGTACTTC. Translation gives CASSRTDSGKTQYF.

This clonotype was picked up many times. The chain carries TRBV4-2 and TRBJ2-5, with 8 nucleotides matching TRBD2. Trimming removed 0 bases from V and 5 bases from J; junction bases left unmatched: 11. The CDR3 is 17 residues long. From germline, CDR1 is LGHNA and CDR2 YNFKEQ. The CDR3 nucleotides are TGTGCCAGCAGCCAAGATTTTAGCGGGGAGACGGGGGAGACCCAGTACTTC. Translated: CASSQDFSGETGETQYF.

At least ten counts were recorded for this clonotype. The chain has TRBV4-2 and TRBJ2-5; TRBD2 is a possible D gene (5 bases). Trimming left V 3 bases short and J 2 bases short, with 13 bases between. The germline V gene encodes CDR1 LGHNA and CDR2 YNFKEQ. The CDR3 consists of 15 residues. CDR3 nucleotides: TGTGCCAGCAGCCAGAGACATAGCGTACAAGAGACCCAGTACTTC. Its translation is CASSQRHSVQETQYF.

Only a few counts were recorded for this clonotype. The V and J genes are TRBV5-4 and TRBJ1-2; D ambiguous. Trimming removed 0 bases at V and 4 bases at J, with 13 bases between. The length of the CDR3 is 15 residues. The germline V gene encodes CDR1 SGHNT and CDR2 YYREEE (reference sequence). DNA for the CDR3: TGTGCCAGCAGCTTGGTAAGAGCGGGCGGCTATGGCTACACCTTC. Translation: CASSLVRAGGYGYTF.

This clonotype occurred a few times. V and J are TRBV7-9 and TRBJ2-1, with TRBD2 matching over 11 bases. The V gene end was trimmed by 7 bases and the J gene end by 7 bases; junction bases not matched to a gene: 9. The CDR3 covers 15 residues. Germline CDR1 reads SEHNR; CDR2 reads FQNEAQ (reference sequence). CDR3 sequence reads: CASTPGTSGANEQFF. In DNA form, the CDR3 reads TGTGCCAGCACCCCCGGGACTAGCGGAGCGAATGAGCAGTTCTTC.

The chain links TRBV5-1 to TRBJ2-5; D is uncertain. The V gene lost 0 bases and the J gene lost 0 bases, with 12 bases spanning the gap. This CDR3 has 16 residues. The germline CDR1 and CDR2 sequences are SGHRS and YFSETQ. The CDR3 DNA is TGCGCCAGCAGCTTGGGTGAAAACACGAACCAAGAGACCCAGTACTTC. Its translation: CASSLGENTNQETQYF.

This clonotype was counted a few times. J is TRBJ2-3 and V is TRBV4-3, with a tentative D call TRBD2 (7 bases). Germline V gene sequence: CDR1 LGHNA, CDR2 YSLEER. This CDR3 contains 14 residues. Deletions cut 0 bases from V and 7 bases from J, with 11 bases between. The CDR3 sequence is CASSQEGGHNTQYF. The CDR3 coding sequence is TGCGCCAGCAGCCAAGAGGGGGGGCATAATACGCAGTATTTT.

This clonotype was seen many times. The V call is TRBV20-1, the J call TRBJ1-5, with a possible D match to TRBD1 (5 bases). The CDR3 length is 15 residues. The germline CDR1 and CDR2 sequences are DFQATT and SNEGSKA (reference sequence). Trimming cost V 5 bases and J 2 bases, with 16 bases left between them. The CDR3 sequence is CSALPRGLGNQPQHF. CDR3 in DNA: TGCAGTGCTCTACCTAGGGGTTTGGGCAATCAGCCCCAGCATTTT.

This clonotype was detected many times. This rearrangement joins TRBV27 to TRBJ1-1; unclear D gene. This CDR3 region has 12 residues. V was cut by 4 bases and J by 5 bases, with 8 bases left in between. The germline V gene encodes CDR1 MNHEY and CDR2 SMNVEV (reference sequence). The CDR3 loop is CASSSPQTEAFF. CDR3 DNA sequence: TGTGCCAGCAGTTCCCCCCAGACTGAAGCTTTCTTT.

At least ten counts were recorded for this clonotype. V gene TRBV29-1 combines with J gene TRBJ1-2; no definite D call. Trimming removed 4 bases from V and 4 bases from J, with 13 bases in between. The CDR3 has 13 residues. Germline assignment: CDR1 SQVTM and CDR2 ANQGSEA. DNA for the CDR3: TGCAGCGTTGGTTTCCCGGGCGGCTATGGCTACACCTTC. It translates to CSVGFPGGYGYTF. Filled out from reference TRBV29-1 and TRBJ1-2, the complete variable domain reads SAVISQKPSRDICQRGTSLTIQCQVDSQVTMMFWYRQQPGQSLTLIATANQGSEATYESGFVIDKFPISRPNLTFSTLTVSNMSPEDSSIYLCSVGFPGGYGYTFGSGTRLTVV.

The V and J genes are TRBV27 and TRBJ1-1, with D possibly being TRBD1 (5 bases). Germline V gene sequence: CDR1 MNHEY, CDR2 SMNVEV (reference sequence). The CDR3 length is 14 residues. Trimming left V 2 bases short and J 3 bases short, with 10 bases between. The CDR3 DNA follows: TGTGCCAGCAGTTTAGCCGGGGCCTACACTGAAGCTTTCTTT. It translates to CASSLAGAYTEAFF.

This chain links TRBV12-3 or TRBV12-4 with TRBJ2-7; tentatively, D is TRBD1 (6 bases). The CDR3 runs to 14 residues. Trimming took off 6 bases at V and 2 bases at J, with 14 bases between the two ends. CDR3 loop: CASSLQGNTYEQYV. As DNA, the CDR3 is TGTGCCAGCAGCCTCCAGGGGAACACCTACGAGCAGTACGTC.

The V call is TRBV5-1, the J call TRBJ2-7, with D uncertain. This CDR3 is built from 14 residues. V was clipped by 0 bases and J by 2 bases, with 9 bases between them. Per germline, CDR1 SGHRS and CDR2 YFSETQ. The CDR3, as DNA: TGCGCCAGCAGCTTGGAACTTTTTACCTACGAGCAGTACTTC. It translates to CASSLELFTYEQYF.

The table lists this clonotype with many counts. V and J are TRBV5-1 and TRBJ2-3; no firm D call. The CDR3 runs to 13 residues. V was shortened by 6 bases and J by 6 bases, with 14 bases between the two germline ends. Germline V gives CDR1 SGHRS, CDR2 YFSETQ. The DNA of the CDR3 is TGCGCCAGCACAGACTCGACCTCCGATACGCAGTATTTT. Encoded protein: CASTDSTSDTQYF.

This clonotype occurred many times. V usage is TRBV7-8 and J usage is TRBJ1-1; TRBD1 agrees at 7 bases. Unmatched junction bases numbered 9, after V lost 5 bases and J lost 0 bases. The CDR3 has 16 residues. Germline V gives CDR1 SGHVS, CDR2 FQNEAQ. The CDR3 region has the DNA TGTGCCAGCAGCCCGTTGACAGGGAGGATGAACACTGAAGCTTTCTTT. Its translation: CASSPLTGRMNTEAFF.

The chain employs TRBV7-2 and TRBJ1-5; no reliable D call. The ends were cut back, 8 bases at V and 6 bases at J, with 11 bases in the middle. Germline V gives CDR1 SGHTA, CDR2 FQGNSA. The CDR3 has 12 amino acids. The CDR3 loop reads CASGIMGQPQHF. CDR3 nucleotide sequence: TGTGCCAGCGGGATTATGGGTCAGCCCCAGCATTTT.

This clonotype was picked up a small number of times. The V gene is TRBV13, the J gene TRBJ2-5, with D perhaps TRBD2 (5 bases). V was cut by 5 bases and J by 5 bases, with 21 bases left in between. The CDR3 consists of 16 residues. Germline CDR1 is PRHDT and CDR2 is FYEKMQ (reference sequence). Here the CDR3 reads CASSPTPGMAGETQYF. The DNA for the CDR3 is TGTGCCAGCAGCCCCACTCCCGGGATGGCCGGGGAGACCCAGTACTTC.

The rearrangement joins TRBV2 to TRBJ2-1, with D possibly matching TRBD2 (6 bases). The germline V gene encodes CDR1 SNHLY and CDR2 FYNNEI. The V end lost 5 bases, the J end lost 6 bases, and 23 bases lay between the germline ends. CDR3 size: 17 residues. For the CDR3, the DNA is TGTGCCAGCAGTTTCCCCCGGACGGGACTCCTATTCAATGAGCAGTTCTTC. Translated, it gives CASSFPRTGLLFNEQFF.

This clonotype was recorded a few times. CDR3: CASSFYGTGNEAFF. CDR3 bases: TGTGCCAGCAGCTTCTACGGGACAGGGAATGAAGCTTTCTTT. This chain connects TRBV12-3 or TRBV12-4 to TRBJ1-1; 9 bases match TRBD1. V was pared by 6 bases and J by 7 bases, with 9 bases of the junction left unmatched. This CDR3 has 14 amino acids.

This clonotype has just a few counts. CDR3 sequence (DNA): TGTGCCAGCAGGAAAACTAGCGGGGGGTACAATGAGCAGTTCTTC. Its translation: CASRKTSGGYNEQFF. This chain links TRBV7-3 with TRBJ2-1; TRBD2 matches at 12 bases. Trimming cost V 6 bases and J 4 bases; bases outside gene matches: 4. CDR3 length: 15 amino acids. The germline CDR1 and CDR2 sequences are SGHTA and FQGTGA.

The chain couples TRBV19 to TRBJ2-5; no firm D call. The CDR3 is 11 residues long. Germline V gives CDR1 LNHDA, CDR2 SQIVND (reference sequence). Between the trimmed V and J ends, which lost 3 bases and 6 bases, there was a span of 5 bases. CDR3 in amino acids: CASSIGKTQYF. CDR3 coding DNA: TGTGCCAGTAGTATTGGGAAGACCCAGTACTTC. Looking up the rest from reference TRBV19 and TRBJ2-5 gives the full variable domain: DGGITQSPKYLFRKEGQNVTLSCEQNLNHDAMYWYRQDPGQGLRLIYYSQIVNDFQKGDIAEGYSVSREKKESFPLTVTSAQKNPTAFYLCASSIGKTQYFGPGTRLLVL.

This clonotype was seen a handful of times. This chain connects TRBV5-4 to TRBJ2-7; D may correspond to TRBD1 or TRBD2 (5 bases each). V lost 0 bases, J lost 1 base, and 11 bases lay in between. The CDR3 covers 15 residues. The germline V gene has CDR1 SGHNT and CDR2 YYREEE (reference sequence). CDR3 sequence (DNA): TGTGCCAGCAGCTTGGGGGGACGGTCGTCCTACGAGCAGTACTTC. Amino acid sequence: CASSLGGRSSYEQYF.

V is TRBV6-1 and J is TRBJ2-2; D gene uncertain. This CDR3 comprises 13 residues. Trimming removed 3 bases at V and 5 bases at J, with 7 bases between. CDR1 MNHNS and CDR2 SASEGT come from the germline V gene. The CDR3 DNA reads as TGTGCCAGCAGTGAGACCGGGACCGGGGAGCTGTTTTTT. This translates into CASSETGTGELFF.

In this sample, this clonotype turned up many times. The chain carries TRBV7-6 and TRBJ2-5; 8 bases fit TRBD1. J gave up 4 bases and V 5 bases, and 9 bases lay outside the gene matches. The CDR3 sequence is 15 residues long. In germline, CDR1 is SGHVS, CDR2 FNYEAQ. This CDR3 reads CASSPGTGLRETQYF. CDR3 in DNA: TGTGCCAGCAGCCCCGGGACAGGCCTGAGAGAGACCCAGTACTTC.